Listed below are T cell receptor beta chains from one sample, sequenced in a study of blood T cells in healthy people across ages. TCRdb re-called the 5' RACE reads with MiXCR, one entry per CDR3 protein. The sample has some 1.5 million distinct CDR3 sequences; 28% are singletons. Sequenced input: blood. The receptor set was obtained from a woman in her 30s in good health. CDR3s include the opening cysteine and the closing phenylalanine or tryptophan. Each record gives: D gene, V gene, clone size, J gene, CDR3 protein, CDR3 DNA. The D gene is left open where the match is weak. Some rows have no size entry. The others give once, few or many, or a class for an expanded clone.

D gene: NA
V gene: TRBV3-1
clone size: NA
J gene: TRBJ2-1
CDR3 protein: CASSHSSSYEQFF
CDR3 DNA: TGTGCCAGCAGCCATTCGAGCTCCTACGAGCAGTTCTTC

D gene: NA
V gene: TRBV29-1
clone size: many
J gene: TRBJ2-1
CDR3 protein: CSVFKGSWFF
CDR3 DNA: TGCAGCGTATTCAAGGGATCGTGGTTCTTC

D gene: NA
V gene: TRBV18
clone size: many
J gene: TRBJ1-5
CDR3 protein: CASSRTAGEGNQPQHF
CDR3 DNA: TGTGCCAGCTCACGGACAGCTGGGGAGGGCAATCAGCCCCAGCATTTT

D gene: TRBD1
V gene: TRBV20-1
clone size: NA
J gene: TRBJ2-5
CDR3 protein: CSAFGTAQETQYF
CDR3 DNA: TGCAGTGCTTTTGGGACAGCTCAAGAGACCCAGTACTTC

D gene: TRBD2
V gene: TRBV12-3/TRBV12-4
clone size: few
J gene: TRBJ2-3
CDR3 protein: CASSPRTSGVADAQYF
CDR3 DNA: TGTGCCAGCAGTCCCCGGACTAGCGGGGTGGCAGATGCGCAGTATTTT

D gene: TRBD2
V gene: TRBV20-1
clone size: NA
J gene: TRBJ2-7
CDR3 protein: CSASPGLAAYEQYF
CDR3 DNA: TGCAGTGCTTCGCCGGGACTAGCGGCTTACGAGCAGTACTTC

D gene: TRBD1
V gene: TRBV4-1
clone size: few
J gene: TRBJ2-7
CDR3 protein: CASSPHVRDRGYEQYF
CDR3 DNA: TGCGCCAGCAGCCCCCATGTCAGGGACAGGGGCTACGAGCAGTACTTC

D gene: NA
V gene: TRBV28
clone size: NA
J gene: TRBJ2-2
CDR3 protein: CASSLTEKGSGTGELFF
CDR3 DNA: TGTGCCAGCAGTTTGACGGAAAAGGGGTCGGGCACCGGGGAGCTGTTTTTT

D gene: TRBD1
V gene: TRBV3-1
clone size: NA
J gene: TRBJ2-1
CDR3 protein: CASSQEGDRDNNEQFF
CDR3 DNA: TGTGCCAGCAGCCAAGAAGGGGACAGGGATAACAATGAGCAGTTCTTC

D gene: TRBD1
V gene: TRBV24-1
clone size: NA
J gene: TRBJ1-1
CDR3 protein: CATSDLRGQEAFF
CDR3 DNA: TGTGCCACCAGTGATTTGAGGGGGCAGGAAGCTTTCTTT

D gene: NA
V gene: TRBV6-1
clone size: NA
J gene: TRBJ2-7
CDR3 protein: CASREGTAIYEQYF
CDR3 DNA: TGTGCCAGCAGGGAGGGGACAGCTATCTACGAGCAGTACTTC

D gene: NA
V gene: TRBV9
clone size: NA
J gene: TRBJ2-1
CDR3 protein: CASSVSSGLGEEQFF
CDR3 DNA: TGTGCCAGCAGCGTATCCAGCGGACTGGGGGAGGAGCAGTTCTTC

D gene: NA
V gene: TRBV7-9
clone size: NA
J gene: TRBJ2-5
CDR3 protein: CASSSIRGEEETQYF
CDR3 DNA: TGTGCCAGCAGCTCAATAAGGGGGGAAGAAGAGACCCAGTACTTC

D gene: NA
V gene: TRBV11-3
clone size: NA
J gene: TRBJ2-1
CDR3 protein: CASSLGQTSSYNEQFF
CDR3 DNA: TGTGCCAGCAGCTTGGGGCAGACTAGCTCCTACAATGAGCAGTTCTTC

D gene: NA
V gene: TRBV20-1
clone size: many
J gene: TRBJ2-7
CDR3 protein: CSARPLDRRVPGHEQYF
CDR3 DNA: TGCAGTGCTCGCCCCCTTGACAGGCGCGTCCCGGGCCACGAGCAGTACTTC

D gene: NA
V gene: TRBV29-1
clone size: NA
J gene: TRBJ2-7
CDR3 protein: CSVEDPEQGALLHEQYF
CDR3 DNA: TGCAGCGTTGAAGATCCAGAACAGGGCGCACTATTACACGAGCAGTACTTC

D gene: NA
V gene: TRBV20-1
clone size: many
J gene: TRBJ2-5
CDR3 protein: CSADPRTSGTQYF
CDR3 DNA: TGCAGTGCTGACCCCCGAACTTCAGGGACCCAGTACTTC

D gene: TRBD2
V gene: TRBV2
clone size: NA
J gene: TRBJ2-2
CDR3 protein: CASSALTSGGELFF
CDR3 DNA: TGTGCCAGCAGCGCCCTAACTAGCGGCGGGGAGCTGTTTTTT

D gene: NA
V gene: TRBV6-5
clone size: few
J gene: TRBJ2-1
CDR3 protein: CASSKSPGHNEQFF
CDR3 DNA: TGTGCCAGCAGTAAGTCTCCGGGGCACAATGAGCAGTTCTTC

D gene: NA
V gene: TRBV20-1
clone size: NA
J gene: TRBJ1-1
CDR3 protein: CSAARGGAEAFF
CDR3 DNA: TGCAGTGCTGCTCGGGGGGGGGCTGAAGCTTTCTTT

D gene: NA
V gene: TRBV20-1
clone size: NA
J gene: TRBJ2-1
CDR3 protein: CSAQDPPSSYNEQFF
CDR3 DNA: TGCAGTGCTCAGGACCCACCAAGCTCCTACAATGAGCAGTTCTTC

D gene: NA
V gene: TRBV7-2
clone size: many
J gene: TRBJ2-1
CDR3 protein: CASSPEADEQFF
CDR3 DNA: TGTGCCAGCAGCCCTGAAGCGGATGAGCAGTTCTTC

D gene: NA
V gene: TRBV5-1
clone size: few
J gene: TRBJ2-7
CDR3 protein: CASSLRPQAVGEFYEQYF
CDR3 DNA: TGCGCCAGCAGCTTGAGGCCTCAAGCGGTGGGCGAATTTTACGAGCAGTACTTC

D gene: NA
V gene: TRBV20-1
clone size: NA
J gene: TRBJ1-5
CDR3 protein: CSARDYRRSNQPQHF
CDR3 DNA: TGCAGTGCTAGAGATTATAGGCGGAGCAATCAGCCCCAGCATTTT

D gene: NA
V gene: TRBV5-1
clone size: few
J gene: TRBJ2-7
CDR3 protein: CASVVGGSSYEQYF
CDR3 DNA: TGCGCCAGCGTGGTGGGAGGTAGCTCCTACGAGCAGTACTTC

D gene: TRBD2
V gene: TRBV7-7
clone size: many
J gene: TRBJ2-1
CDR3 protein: CASSLTLAGGLSYNEQFF
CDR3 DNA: TGTGCCAGCAGCTTAACCCTAGCGGGGGGGCTCTCCTACAATGAGCAGTTCTTC

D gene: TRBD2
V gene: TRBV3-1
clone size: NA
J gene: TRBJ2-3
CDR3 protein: CASRDNRLAGSDTQYF
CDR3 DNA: TGTGCCAGCAGGGATAACCGACTAGCGGGGTCAGATACGCAGTATTTT

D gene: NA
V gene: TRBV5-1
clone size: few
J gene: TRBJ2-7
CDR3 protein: CASSWGFNEQYF
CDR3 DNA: TGCGCCAGCAGCTGGGGGTTTAACGAGCAGTACTTC

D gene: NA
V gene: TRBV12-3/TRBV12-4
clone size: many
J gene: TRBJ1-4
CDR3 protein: CASSGDNEKLFF
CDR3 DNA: TGTGCCAGCAGTGGGGACAATGAAAAACTGTTTTTT